This TCR beta chain was profiled in a study of CD8 T cells in Susac syndrome. This clonotype was seen a single time. CDR1 GTSNPN and CDR2 SVGIG come from the germline V gene (reference sequence). This CDR3 has 13 amino acids. Trimming stripped 0 bases from V and 6 bases from J, with 9 bases between. RNA amounts of 0.5 to 1 ug underwent reverse transcription with random hexamers. Amplification of TCR beta CDR3 by immunoSEQ multiplex PCR spanned 54 Vbeta and 13 Jbeta. TCRdb analysed the immunoSEQ multiplex PCR reads with MiXCR anew, one entry per CDR3 protein. The top ten hold 0.1% of the sample, which has around 190,000 distinct CDR3 sequences, over 85% seen once. The authors sequenced TCR beta from blood CD8+ and CD4+ T cells.

The source material was CD4+ T cells from PBMCs. The V call is TRBV30, the J call TRBJ1-5, with D perhaps TRBD1 (6 bases). The receptor comes from a human donor in good health. The CDR3 spells CAWSVQGGQPQHF. The CDR3 DNA is TGTGCCTGGAGTGTACAGGGAGGTCAGCCCCAGCATTTT.